This TCR beta chain appears in the sequencing data of a study of early T cells in non-severe SARS-CoV-2 infection. TCRdb fed the 5' RACE reads into MiXCR, producing one record per CDR3 protein. The repertoire holds fewer than 80,000 distinct CDR3 sequences, over 9% seen once, with about 4% in the top ten. This clonotype has a count of ten or more. The V end lost 5 bases, the J end lost 5 bases, and 18 bases lay between the germline ends. This CDR3 region has 16 residues. Looked up from germline, CDR1 is LNHDA and CDR2 is SQIVND (reference sequence). Sequenced: whole blood. The TCR originated in an adult who was a healthcare worker with PCR-confirmed SARS-CoV-2 infection or an uninfected control (not recorded which). The chain has TRBV19 and TRBJ2-2; TRBD1 is a possible D gene (9 bases). The CDR3 coding sequence is TGTGCCAGTAGTCGGGGGGGACAGGGACGTACCGGGGAGCTGTTTTTT. Its protein product is CASSRGGQGRTGELFF. Full variable domain (remainder filled in from reference TRBV19 and TRBJ2-2): DGGITQSPKYLFRKEGQNVTLSCEQNLNHDAMYWYRQDPGQGLRLIYYSQIVNDFQKGDIAEGYSVSREKKESFPLTVTSAQKNPTAFYLCASSRGGQGRTGELFFGEGSRLTVL.